The 12 T cell receptor beta chains presented below share a single source sample, sequenced in a study of metastatic and nonmetastatic thyroid tumors. TCRdb used MiXCR to call clones anew from the PCR reads. The repertoire holds roughly 6,400 clones, with about 16% as singletons. No patient received treatment before thyroid surgery. The specimen was tumor tissue. The receptors originated from a male donor with papillary thyroid cancer or a benign thyroid nodule (not recorded which). Some clones in this sample may be carry-over from other donors' samples.

Judged by abundance, this clone is medium-sized (0.01 to 0.1%). The V and J genes are TRBV5-1 and TRBJ2-3; D may be TRBD1 or TRBD2 (5 bases each). Germline V gene data show CDR1 as SGHRS and CDR2 as YFSETQ. This CDR3 spans 13 amino acids. Trimming took off 6 bases at V and 4 bases at J, with 12 bases between the two ends. In DNA form, the CDR3 reads TGCGCCAGCACTCGACAGAGGGCAGATACGCAGTATTTT. Amino acid sequence: CASTRQRADTQYF.

By sample fraction, this clone is medium-sized. V gene TRBV10-1 combines with J gene TRBJ2-2; 9 bases are shared with TRBD2. V lost 0 bases, J lost 0 bases, and 8 bases stayed unmatched. This CDR3 has 19 residues. CDR1 WNHNN and CDR2 SYGVQD come from the germline V gene (reference sequence). CDR3 protein: CASSESLVAGATNTGELFF. In DNA, the CDR3 is TGCGCCAGCAGTGAGTCGCTTGTAGCGGGGGCCACGAACACCGGGGAGCTGTTTTTT.

The sample holds many counts of this clone. The CDR3 region is CASSPLYSTETQYF. Written as DNA, the CDR3 is TGTGCCAGCAGCCCCCTCTACAGCACGGAGACCCAGTACTTC. The chain carries TRBV7-2 and TRBJ2-5; D not certain. The CDR3 is 14 residues long. Germline V CDR1 and CDR2: SGHTA, FQGNSA. The V gene lost 5 bases and the J gene lost 5 bases, with 15 bases spanning the gap.

This clone was recorded at least ten times. The chain employs TRBV9 and TRBJ2-3; the D is unclear. Trimming took 1 base from V and 0 from J, leaving 3 bases between them. Germline CDR1 is SGDLS and CDR2 is YYNGEE. There are 13 residues in the CDR3. The chain's CDR3 is CASSVFSTDTQYF. CDR3 sequence (DNA): TGTGCCAGCAGCGTATTCAGCACAGATACGCAGTATTTT.

The V and J genes are TRBV25-1 and TRBJ2-2, with 7 bases lining up with TRBD1. Germline CDR1 and CDR2: MGHDK and SYGVNS. Trimming removed 2 bases from V and 3 bases from J; junction bases left unmatched: 0. The CDR3 has 14 amino acids. As DNA, the CDR3 is TGTGCCAGCAGTGAACAGGGGGACACCGGGGAGCTGTTTTTT. This sequence encodes CASSEQGDTGELFF.

The V and J genes are TRBV7-2 and TRBJ1-2; tentative D call: TRBD1 (5 bases). Germline CDR1 reads SGHTA; CDR2 reads FQGNSA. Trimming pared 5 bases from V and 7 bases from J, leaving 17 bases between. CDR3 length: 14 amino acids. CDR3 amino acids: CASSPVGRAGGYTF. CDR3 in DNA: TGTGCCAGCAGCCCTGTGGGGCGGGCGGGTGGCTACACCTTC. Filled out from reference TRBV7-2 and TRBJ1-2, the complete variable domain reads GAGVSQSPSNKVTEKGKDVELRCDPISGHTALYWYRQSLGQGLEFLIYFQGNSAPDKSGLPSDRFSAERTGGSVSTLTIQRTQQEDSAVYLCASSPVGRAGGYTFGSGTRLTVV.

The chain uses TRBV7-2 and TRBJ2-3; D remains unclear. This CDR3 is 14 amino acids long. Germline V gene lookup returns CDR1 SGHTA and CDR2 FQGNSA. V lost 0 bases and J lost 6, with 10 bases in between. The CDR3 nucleotides read TGTGCCAGCAGCTTAGCAGGGATGGGGGATACGCAGTATTTT. Translating gives CASSLAGMGDTQYF.

The chain has TRBV20-1 and TRBJ1-4, with D perhaps TRBD1 (5 bases). The CDR3 consists of 12 residues. The V gene's germline CDR1 is DFQATT and CDR2 SNEGSKA (reference sequence). The V end was cut by 3 bases, the J end by 16 bases, with 18 bases between. The CDR3 DNA sequence: TGCAGTGCTAGTAGGCAGGGCCCTAATAGGTTTTTT. Its translation is CSASRQGPNRFF.

The genes are TRBV28 and TRBJ1-4; possible D gene TRBD1, 6 bases. Germline V gene sequence: CDR1 MDHEN, CDR2 SYDVKM. CDR3 length equals 15 residues. Trimming stripped 7 bases from V and 4 bases from J, with 16 bases between. The CDR3 coding sequence is TGTGCCAGCACCCCGTGGGGGCTTAGTAATGAAAAACTGTTTTTT. This sequence encodes CASTPWGLSNEKLFF.

This clone is termed medium-sized. This chain connects TRBV19 to TRBJ1-2, with 7 bases that match TRBD1. V lost 5 bases and J lost 0; bases outside the gene matches: 6. Germline CDR1 and CDR2: LNHDA and SQIVND (reference sequence). The CDR3 covers 15 residues. The CDR3 DNA reads TGTGCCAGTAGTCCCGGGACAGCCACTAACTATGGCTACACCTTC. Amino acids: CASSPGTATNYGYTF.

By share, this clone counts as medium-sized (0.01 to 0.1%). V usage is TRBV11-2 and J usage is TRBJ1-6; D is unclear. CDR3 length equals 15 residues. V was cut by 5 bases and J by 0 bases, with 8 bases left in between. Looked up from germline, CDR1 is SGHAT and CDR2 is FQNNGV. DNA for the CDR3: TGTGCCAGCAGCCCCTCGAGCTCCTATAATTCACCCCTCCACTTT. This encodes CASSPSSSYNSPLHF.

Many counts were recorded for this clone. The CDR3 DNA follows: TGCGCCAGCAGCCAAGGGGGCACAGACGTCTACGAGCAGTACTTC. It yields the protein CASSQGGTDVYEQYF. The gene calls are TRBV4-1 and TRBJ2-7; possibly TRBD1 for D (5 bases). CDR3 size: 15 residues. Germline V lookup: CDR1 MGHRA, CDR2 YSYEKL. Deletions cut 1 base from V and 3 bases from J, with 13 bases between.